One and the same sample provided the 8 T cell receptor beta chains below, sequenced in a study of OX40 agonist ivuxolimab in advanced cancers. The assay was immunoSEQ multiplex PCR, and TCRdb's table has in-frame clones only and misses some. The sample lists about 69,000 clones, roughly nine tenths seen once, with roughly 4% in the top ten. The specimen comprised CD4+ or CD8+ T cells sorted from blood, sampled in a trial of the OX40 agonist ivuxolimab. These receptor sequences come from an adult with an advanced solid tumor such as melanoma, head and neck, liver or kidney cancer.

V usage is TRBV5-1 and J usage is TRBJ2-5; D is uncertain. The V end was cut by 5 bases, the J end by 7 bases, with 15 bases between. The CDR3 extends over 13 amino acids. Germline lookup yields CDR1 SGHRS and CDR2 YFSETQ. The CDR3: CASSSGTSGTQYF. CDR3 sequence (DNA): TGCGCCAGCAGTTCGGGTACGAGTGGGACCCAGTACTTC.

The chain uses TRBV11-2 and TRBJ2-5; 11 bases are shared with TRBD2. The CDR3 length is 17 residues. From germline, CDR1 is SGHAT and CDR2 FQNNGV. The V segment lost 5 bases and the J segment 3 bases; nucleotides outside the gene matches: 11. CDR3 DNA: TGTGCCAGCAGCCCCTTAGCGGGAGGGTTAGCAAAAGAGACCCAGTACTTC. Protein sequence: CASSPLAGGLAKETQYF.

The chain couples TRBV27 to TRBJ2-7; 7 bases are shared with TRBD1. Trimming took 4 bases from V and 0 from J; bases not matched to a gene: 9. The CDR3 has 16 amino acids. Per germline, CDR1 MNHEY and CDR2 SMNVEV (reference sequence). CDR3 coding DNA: TGTGCCAGCAGTTCACATCACAGGGGAAACTCCTACGAGCAGTACTTC. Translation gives CASSSHHRGNSYEQYF.

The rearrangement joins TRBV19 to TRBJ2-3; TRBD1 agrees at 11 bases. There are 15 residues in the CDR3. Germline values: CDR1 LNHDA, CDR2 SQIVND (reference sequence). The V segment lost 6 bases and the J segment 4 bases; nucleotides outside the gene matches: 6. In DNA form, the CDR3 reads TGTGCCAGTAGGACCAGGACAGGGGGCGCAGATACGCAGTATTTT. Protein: CASRTRTGGADTQYF.

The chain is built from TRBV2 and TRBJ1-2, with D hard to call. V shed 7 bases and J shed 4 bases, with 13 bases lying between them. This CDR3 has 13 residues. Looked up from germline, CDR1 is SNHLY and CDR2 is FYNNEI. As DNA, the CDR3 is TGTGCCAGCACTAGGGATTTTTTCTATGGCTACACCTTC. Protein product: CASTRDFFYGYTF.

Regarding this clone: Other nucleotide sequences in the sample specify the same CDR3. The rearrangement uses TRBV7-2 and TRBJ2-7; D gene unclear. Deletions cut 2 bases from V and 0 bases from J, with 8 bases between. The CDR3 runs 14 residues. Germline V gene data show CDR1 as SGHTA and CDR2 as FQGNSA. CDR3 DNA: TGTGCCAGCAGCTTAACTCCTGGCTCCTACGAGCAGTACTTC. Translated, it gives CASSLTPGSYEQYF.

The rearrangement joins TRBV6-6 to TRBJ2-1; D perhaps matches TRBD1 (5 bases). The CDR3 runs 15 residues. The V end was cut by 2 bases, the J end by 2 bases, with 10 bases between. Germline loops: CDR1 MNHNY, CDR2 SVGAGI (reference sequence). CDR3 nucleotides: TGTGCCAGCAGTTACGGGCAGGGAACCTACAATGAGCAGTTCTTC. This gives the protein CASSYGQGTYNEQFF.

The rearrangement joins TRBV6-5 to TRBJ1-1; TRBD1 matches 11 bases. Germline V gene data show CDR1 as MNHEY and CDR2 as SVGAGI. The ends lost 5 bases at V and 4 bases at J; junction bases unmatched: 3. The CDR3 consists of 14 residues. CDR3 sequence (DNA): TGTGCCAGCAGTCGGGACAGGGGGACCACTGAAGCTTTCTTT. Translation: CASSRDRGTTEAFF.